This T cell receptor (beta chain) originates from a study of shared clonotypes between healthy human individuals. The wider study: A couple of women and a few men aged 18 to 49 made up the donors.

At a deep level, the assay was run. The assay was immunoSEQ multiplex PCR, and TCRdb's table has in-frame clones only and misses some. The table records 2.3 million or so clones, just over 90% of them present only once. Turning to this clone: Its antigen is undetermined.

General study results and limits: Clonotypes that were shared across a handful of donors made up 4% to 6% of naive CD4 clonotypes.

Sequenced: naive CD4+ T cells from PBMCs. Noted subset: CD45RA+ positively selected. This sequence was found in a man younger than 30 in good health. Some clones in this sample may be carry-over from other donors' samples.

The CDR3 sequence: CASSQIGGEETQYF. The CDR3 coding sequence is TGCGCCAGCAGCCAGATCGGGGGGGAGGAGACCCAGTACTTC. V usage is TRBV4-1 and J usage is TRBJ2-5, with 8 bases lining up with TRBD2. Trimming removed 3 bases from V and 5 bases from J; junction bases left unmatched: 5. The germline V gene encodes CDR1 MGHRA and CDR2 YSYEKL. The CDR3 extends over 14 amino acids.